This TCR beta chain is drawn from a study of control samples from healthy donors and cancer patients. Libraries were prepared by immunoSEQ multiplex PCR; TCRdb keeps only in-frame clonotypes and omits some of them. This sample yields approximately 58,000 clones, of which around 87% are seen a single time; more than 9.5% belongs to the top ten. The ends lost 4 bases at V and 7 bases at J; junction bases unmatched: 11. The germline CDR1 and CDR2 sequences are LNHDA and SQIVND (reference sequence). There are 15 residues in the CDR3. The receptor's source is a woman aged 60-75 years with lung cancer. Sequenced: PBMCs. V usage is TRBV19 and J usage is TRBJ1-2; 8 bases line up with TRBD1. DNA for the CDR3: TGTGCCAGTAGTACCATCGGACAGGGCTTGGGTGGCTACACCTTC. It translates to CASSTIGQGLGGYTF.